This T cell receptor beta chain comes out of a study of T-cell memory formation after mild COVID-19 (dated by TCRdb to the early 2020s). Notes on the research overall: Most TCR sequence clusters were specific to one of the two donors. In a couple of donors, T-cell clones that expanded and contracted after mild COVID-19 were followed by sequencing TCRalpha and TCRbeta repertoires longitudinally. The cohort comprised two young, previously healthy adult volunteers, one female and one male. General conclusions and limits of the study: Balanced CD4/CD8 phenotypes were observed for clones contracting from day 15 to 85, whereas a bias towards CD4+ was observed for a second wave of clones expanding from day 15 to 37. The detection of some responding clones in pre-infection memory suggests that pre-existing cross-reactive memory T cells joined the SARS-CoV-2 response. Whether the second-wave clones peaking on day 37 were SARS-CoV-2 specific was not confirmed. Contracting CD4+ clones appeared mostly in the CM and EM memory subsets, whereas CD8+ clones were enriched in EMRA. The study included only two mild cases, and larger cohorts that include severe cases with pre-infection samples were judged to be necessary.

Ficoll-Paque density gradient centrifugation was used to isolate PBMCs. Based on the germline V gene, the CDR1 and CDR2 sequences are LGHNA and YNFKEQ. V and J lose 0 bases and 0 bases, and a span of 9 bases separates them. Counted from cysteine to phenylalanine, this CDR3 has 15 amino acids. The kept DNA is CDR3 alone, 45 bases in frame from the first base. Sequencing was carried out with an Illumina NovaSeq 6000. TCRalpha and TCRbeta cDNA libraries were built by 5'RACE with constant-segment primers, adding sample barcodes and unique molecular identifiers. RNA was extracted from every sample with Trizol reagent. Amplification of the libraries took two PCR steps, and the second step added a second sample barcode plus Illumina TruSeq adapters. The libraries were sequenced on an Illumina NovaSeq using 2 x 150 bp paired-end reads. In the source study's methods: The reads were demultiplexed and collapsed into UMI-guided consensus sequences using migec v1.2.7. With mixcr v2.1.11, UMI consensuses were aligned to TRA and TRB V and J templates and assembled into clonotypes. A clonotype was counted as expanded or contracted only if both edgeR and NoisET called the change significant, with noise models trained on biological replicates. For edgeR calls, the thresholds were a false discovery rate-adjusted p below 0.01 and a log2 fold-change of 1. PCA with hierarchical clustering of max-normalized trajectories of the 1000 most abundant clonotypes was used as exploratory dynamics analysis. The CD4 or CD8 phenotype of responding clones was assigned using the separately sequenced CD4+ and CD8+ repertoires. TCRdb took the public reads, trimmed them with fastp at Q25, ran MiXCR for clone calling and kept in-frame beta chains. CDR3 protein duplicates are merged, each entry listing the most common genes and DNA. TCRdb assigned the V and J calls; the authors' analysis was not used. The sample yields about 68,000 distinct CDR3 sequences; 16% were counted once. The ten largest clones take up about 33% of the sample.

This clonotype was seen many times. This clone's antigen is unknown. Per-base quality was not reported, and no clone a single base away is much larger than it. Here the chain combines TRBV4-2 and TRBJ2-7; the D gene remains uncertain. The sample consisted of PBMCs or a T cell subset sorted from them (not recorded which). The source of this sequence is an adult woman who had mild COVID-19 (a few samples of this study predate the infection). The sample titles of this study are shuffled in the database, so cell type and time point are left out; the donor was told from shared clones. The DNA is TGTGCCAGCAGCCAAGAGAGTCAAATCTCCTACGAGCAGTACTTC. It specifies CASSQESQISYEQYF.